Below are 20 T cell receptor beta chains sequenced from a single sample in a study of T cell changes during pregnancy in multiple sclerosis. Method: immunoSEQ multiplex PCR; TCRdb's copy keeps in-frame clones and lacks some. Of about 49,000 clones detected, 94% appear once; the ten largest clones hold roughly 5.5%. Sequencing used CD8+ T cells from peripheral blood mononuclear cells, obtained before pregnancy. The receptor source for this set is a female donor with multiple sclerosis, enrolled in a pregnancy study.

The chain combines TRBV4-1 with TRBJ2-7; weak D call: TRBD2 (5 bases). The germline V gene has CDR1 MGHRA and CDR2 YSYEKL. The CDR3 is 14 amino acids. The ends were cut back, 3 bases at V and 0 bases at J, with 9 bases in the middle. CDR3 bases: TGCGCCAGCAGCCACAGCGGTTCCTCCTACGAGCAGTACTTC. Residues: CASSHSGSSYEQYF.

The chain carries TRBV28 and TRBJ1-2; 7 bases align to TRBD1. Germline CDR1 MDHEN, CDR2 SYDVKM. This CDR3 has 14 amino acids. V shed 3 bases and J 8 bases; nucleotides not matched to a gene: 9. DNA for the CDR3: TGTGCCAGCAGTTTTGTGACAGGGTTCTACGGCTACACCTTC. Protein product: CASSFVTGFYGYTF.

The rearrangement joins TRBV7-6 to TRBJ2-5; D perhaps matches TRBD2 (6 bases). Trimming cost V 1 base and J 1 base, with 10 bases left between them. Germline lookup yields CDR1 SGHVS and CDR2 FNYEAQ. The CDR3 is 15 residues long. The CDR3 sequence is CASSLGPGAQETQYF. In DNA form, the CDR3 reads TGTGCCAGCAGCTTAGGGCCGGGAGCCCAAGAGACCCAGTACTTC.

J is TRBJ2-7 and V is TRBV27; weak D call: TRBD2 (6 bases). Germline V CDR1 and CDR2: MNHEY, SMNVEV (reference sequence). This CDR3 has 16 residues. Trimming pared 3 bases from V and 4 bases from J, leaving 19 bases between. The CDR3 DNA is TGTGCCAGCAGTTTCCACACCGGGGGTGTGGTTTACGAGCAGTACTTC. Protein: CASSFHTGGVVYEQYF.

The rearrangement joins TRBV9 to TRBJ2-4, with D maybe TRBD2 (6 bases). Germline CDR1 and CDR2: SGDLS and YYNGEE. The V end was cut by 9 bases, the J end by 6 bases, with 16 bases between. CDR3 length: 13 residues. CDR3 in amino acids: CAIMGQGGNIQYF. CDR3 DNA: TGTGCCATCATGGGCCAGGGAGGAAACATTCAGTACTTC.

This clone was recorded once. The chain employs TRBV27 and TRBJ2-3, with D unresolved. The CDR3 contains 13 residues. The germline V gene has CDR1 MNHEY and CDR2 SMNVEV (reference sequence). V lost 4 bases, J lost 0 bases, and 5 bases lay in between. CDR3 DNA: TGTGCCAGCAGTTCGACTAGCACAGATACGCAGTATTTT. As protein: CASSSTSTDTQYF.

The CDR3 DNA reads TGTGCCAGCAGCTCACGACTAGCGGGAGGGCGAAATGAGCAGTTCTTC. It encodes CASSSRLAGGRNEQFF. This rearrangement joins TRBV9 to TRBJ2-1; 14 positions agree with TRBD2. Germline loops: CDR1 SGDLS, CDR2 YYNGEE. CDR3 length: 16 amino acids. V lost 4 bases to trimming and J lost 7 bases; unmatched junction nucleotides: 7.

CDR3 sequence: CASSLDYGSYEQYF. The CDR3 nucleotides read TGTGCCAGCAGCTTGGACTACGGATCCTACGAGCAGTACTTC. The chain is built from TRBV5-5 and TRBJ2-7, with unresolved D. This CDR3 has 14 residues. Trimming pared 0 bases from V and 1 base from J, leaving 8 bases between. Looked up from germline, CDR1 is SGHKS and CDR2 is YYEKEE (reference sequence).

The CDR3 loop reads CASSQRTGAAGYTF. The CDR3 bases are TGTGCCAGCAGCCAAAGAACAGGGGCGGCCGGCTACACCTTC. This chain links TRBV4-2 with TRBJ1-2; 7 bases line up with TRBD1. From germline, CDR1 is LGHNA and CDR2 YNFKEQ. This CDR3 spans 14 amino acids. The V segment lost 2 bases and the J segment 8 bases; nucleotides outside the gene matches: 8.

V usage is TRBV14 and J usage is TRBJ1-2; TRBD1 matches at 9 bases. The J segment lost 8 bases and the V segment lost 4 bases, leaving 8 bases of the junction unmatched. Germline assignment: CDR1 SGHDN and CDR2 FVKESK. CDR3 length: 14 residues. CDR3 sequence reads: CASSRGGQGNGYTF. CDR3 nucleotide sequence: TGTGCCAGCAGCCGGGGAGGACAGGGGAACGGCTACACCTTC.

This chain joins TRBV7-9 and TRBJ1-5; tentative D call: TRBD1 (6 bases). The germline CDR1 and CDR2 sequences are SEHNR and FQNEAQ (reference sequence). V was clipped by 5 bases and J by 5 bases, with 10 bases between them. The CDR3 is made up of 13 amino acids. The DNA for the CDR3 is TGTGCCAGCAGCCCGCAGGGGTATCAGCCCCAGCATTTT. Translating it yields CASSPQGYQPQHF. Variable domain in full (rest from reference TRBV7-9 and TRBJ1-5): DTGVSQNPRHKITKRGQNVTFRCDPISEHNRLYWYRQTLGQGPEFLTYFQNEAQLEKSRLLSDRFSAERPKGSFSTLEIQRTEQGDSAMYLCASSPQGYQPQHFGDGTRLSIL.

The chain recombines TRBV27 with TRBJ2-3; 8 bases align to TRBD2. Germline V gives CDR1 MNHEY, CDR2 SMNVEV (reference sequence). CDR3 length: 15 amino acids. The V segment lost 0 bases and the J segment 2 bases; nucleotides outside the gene matches: 1. Here the CDR3 DNA reads TGTGCCAGCAGTTTATCTAGCGGGGTCACAGATACGCAGTATTTT. Its translation is CASSLSSGVTDTQYF.

The V gene is TRBV6-5, the J gene TRBJ2-1, with a weak D call TRBD2 (6 bases). The CDR3 runs to 15 residues. The germline CDR1 and CDR2 sequences are MNHEY and SVGAGI. Trimming pared 1 base from V and 0 bases from J, leaving 7 bases between. The CDR3 loop is CASSYYGGSYNEQFF. CDR3 nucleotides: TGTGCCAGCAGTTACTACGGGGGCTCCTACAATGAGCAGTTCTTC.

This rearrangement joins TRBV5-6 to TRBJ2-7; possibly TRBD2 for D (6 bases). The length of the CDR3 is 17 residues. The V end lost 0 bases, the J end lost 2 bases, and 18 bases lay between the germline ends. Per the germline V gene, CDR1 is SGHDT and CDR2 is YYEEEE. The CDR3 reads CASSLVAPSGWPYEQYF. DNA of the CDR3: TGTGCCAGCAGCTTGGTGGCCCCGAGCGGGTGGCCCTACGAGCAGTACTTC.

This clone was recorded once. This chain links TRBV4-1 with TRBJ2-1; TRBD1 aligns across 7 bases. Germline V lookup: CDR1 MGHRA, CDR2 YSYEKL. This CDR3 has 14 amino acids. V trimming: 1 base; J trimming: 11 bases; junction bases outside the gene matches: 8. The CDR3 here is CASSQVEGAWKQFF. Here the CDR3 DNA reads TGCGCCAGCAGCCAAGTAGAGGGGGCTTGGAAGCAGTTCTTC.

CDR3 in DNA: TGCAGCGCGACAGGGGGCGCCCACAATGAGCAGTTCTTC. Translating gives CSATGGAHNEQFF. The V and J genes are TRBV29-1 and TRBJ2-1; 10 bases line up with TRBD1. The germline V gene has CDR1 SQVTM and CDR2 ANQGSEA. The trim removed 7 bases at V and 5 bases at J, leaving 5 bases unmatched. The CDR3 sequence is 13 residues long.

The V gene is TRBV27, the J gene TRBJ2-2, with 12 bases lining up with TRBD2. Per the germline V gene, CDR1 is MNHEY and CDR2 is SMNVEV (reference sequence). J gave up 4 bases and V 5 bases, and 2 bases lay outside the gene matches. The CDR3 loop spans 15 amino acids. CDR3 nucleotide sequence: TGTGCCAGCAGTCTAGCGGGAGGGGGCACCGGGGAGCTGTTTTTT. It is translated as CASSLAGGGTGELFF.

This chain connects TRBV9 to TRBJ2-5, with no clear D. Germline V gene data show CDR1 as SGDLS and CDR2 as YYNGEE. This CDR3 contains 14 residues. V was pared by 0 bases and J by 1 base, with 7 bases between. Here the CDR3 DNA reads TGTGCCAGCAGCGTAGGGGCAGGCCAAGAGACCCAGTACTTC. It translates to CASSVGAGQETQYF.

The CDR3 region has the DNA TGTGCCAGCAGATATACAGGGGGCCAGGAGACCCAGTACTTC. It yields the protein CASRYTGGQETQYF. This chain connects TRBV11-2 to TRBJ2-5, with 9 bases fitting TRBD1. Germline CDR1 reads SGHAT; CDR2 reads FQNNGV. Trimming took 6 bases from V and 5 from J; bases not matched to a gene: 7. This CDR3 has 14 amino acids. Drawing the rest from reference TRBV11-2 and TRBJ2-5, the complete variable domain is EAGVAQSPRYKIIEKRQSVAFWCNPISGHATLYWYQQILGQGPKLLIQFQNNGVVDDSQLPKDRFSAERLKGVDSTLKIQPAKLEDSAVYLCASRYTGGQETQYFGPGTRLLVL.

This chain links TRBV15 with TRBJ2-7; 9 bases map to TRBD1. The CDR3 covers 13 residues. Germline V gives CDR1 LNHNV, CDR2 YYDKDF (reference sequence). Germline trimming cut 3 bases from V and 6 bases from J; bases unmatched to any gene: 3. The CDR3 region is CATSSTDRGEQYF. The DNA for the CDR3 is TGTGCCACCAGCAGTACGGACAGGGGCGAGCAGTACTTC.